One and the same sample provided the 21 T cell receptor beta chains below, sequenced in a study of blood T cell repertoires in COVID-19 (dated by TCRdb to 2018 to 2021). Library preparation employed the immunoSEQ multiplex PCR assay. The table comes from immuneACCESS by way of TCRdb, which keeps in-frame sequences with V and J called. Part of the clones is missing from these tables; in studies checked, under half for an unresolved V gene and the rest for unknown reasons. The sample includes about 160,000 clones, with roughly four fifths observed a single time. The ten largest account for approximately 10% of the sample. Sequences were obtained from peripheral blood. All receptors come from a human donor in a cohort sampled during active COVID-19.

This clone was counted ten times or more. The rearrangement links TRBV19 to TRBJ2-1; possible D gene TRBD1, 5 bases. V lost 0 bases to trimming and J lost 10 bases, with 16 bases between them. The CDR3 has 15 amino acids. Germline-derived CDR1 and CDR2 are LNHDA and SQIVND (reference sequence). In nucleotides, the CDR3 is TGTGCCAGTAGTATAGATAATCAGGGCCGGCTAGAGCAGTTCTTC. This sequence encodes CASSIDNQGRLEQFF.

The chain employs TRBV7-2 and TRBJ2-5; TRBD2 matches at 12 bases. The CDR3 runs 15 residues. The V gene end was trimmed by 3 bases and the J gene end by 4 bases; junction bases not matched to a gene: 3. The germline CDR1 and CDR2 sequences are SGHTA and FQGNSA. DNA for the CDR3: TGTGCCAGCAGCTTGGCGGGACTAGCGGGAGAGACCCAGTACTTC. Amino acids: CASSLAGLAGETQYF.

J is TRBJ2-1 and V is TRBV27; the match to TRBD2 covers 14 bases. Germline V gene sequence: CDR1 MNHEY, CDR2 SMNVEV (reference sequence). The CDR3 has 15 amino acids. V gave up 7 bases and J gave up 7 bases; unmatched junction bases: 6. The CDR3 bases are TGTGCCAGCACCCCCGGGACTAGCGGGAGAAATGAGCAGTTCTTC. Protein: CASTPGTSGRNEQFF.

As concerns this clone: At one boundary the junction diverges from the germline segment, which might be a read error. Here the CDR3 reads CASSRSPRDYYYNKQFF. CDR3 nucleotides: TGTGCCAGCAGCCGGAGTCCCAGGGACTACTACTACAATAAGCAGTTCTTC. The V gene is TRBV7-8, the J gene TRBJ2-1, with TRBD2 matching 7 bases. This CDR3 comprises 17 residues. CDR1 and CDR2 (germline): SGHVS, FQNEAQ.

This chain connects TRBV5-4 to TRBJ1-2; possible D gene TRBD1, 6 bases. V lost 0 bases to trimming and J lost 4 bases, with 10 bases between them. The CDR3 length is 14 residues. Germline CDR1 and CDR2: SGHNT and YYREEE (reference sequence). CDR3 region: CASSLEDRAYGYTF. DNA of the CDR3: TGTGCCAGCAGCTTGGAGGACAGAGCCTATGGCTACACCTTC.

V and J are TRBV7-6 and TRBJ2-6; D is ambiguous. The CDR3 runs 16 residues. The germline V gene has CDR1 SGHVS and CDR2 FNYEAQ. V lost 4 bases and J lost 4, with 14 bases in between. The CDR3 reads CASSSLTFAGANVLTF. Written as DNA, the CDR3 is TGTGCCAGCAGCTCGCTGACATTTGCCGGGGCCAACGTCCTGACTTTC. The full variable domain, in which reference TRBV7-6 and TRBJ2-6 provide the parts outside the CDR3, is GAGVSQSPRYKVTKRGQDVALRCDPISGHVSLYWYRQALGQGPEFLTYFNYEAQQDKSGLPNDRFSAERPEGSISTLTIQRTEQRDSAMYRCASSSLTFAGANVLTFGAGSRLTVL.

V usage is TRBV19 and J usage is TRBJ2-5; a possible D gene is TRBD1 (6 bases). V was cut by 0 bases and J by 5 bases, with 13 bases left in between. CDR3 length: 15 residues. Germline values: CDR1 LNHDA, CDR2 SQIVND (reference sequence). The CDR3 sequence: CASSIETGSGETQYF. CDR3 in DNA: TGTGCCAGTAGTATAGAAACAGGGTCGGGGGAGACCCAGTACTTC.

The V and J genes are TRBV18 and TRBJ2-2; 8 nucleotides agree with TRBD1. V lost 3 bases, J lost 0 bases, and 12 bases stayed unmatched. The CDR3 is 19 amino acids. From germline, CDR1 is KGHSH and CDR2 LQKENI. In nucleotides, the CDR3 is TGTGCCAGCTCACCCTTATGGACAGGGAGCATTGCGAACACCGGGGAGCTGTTTTTT. Amino acid sequence: CASSPLWTGSIANTGELFF.

The V call is TRBV18, the J call TRBJ1-1; D call uncertain. V was trimmed by 3 bases and J by 1 base, leaving 9 bases between them. In germline, CDR1 is KGHSH, CDR2 LQKENI. The CDR3 contains 14 residues. CDR3 loop: CASSPSRENTEAFF. In DNA form, the CDR3 reads TGTGCCAGCTCACCGTCTCGGGAGAACACTGAAGCTTTCTTT.

The rearrangement uses TRBV7-2 and TRBJ1-3; D possibly corresponds to TRBD1 (6 bases). Trimming stripped 5 bases from V and 4 bases from J, with 12 bases between. This CDR3 is 14 amino acids long. Germline V gene lookup returns CDR1 SGHTA and CDR2 FQGNSA. The CDR3 bases are TGTGCCAGCAGCCACCCAGGGGTGGGAAACACCATATATTTT. It specifies CASSHPGVGNTIYF.

The chain joins TRBV6-5 to TRBJ1-4; no firm D call. Germline CDR1 and CDR2: MNHEY and SVGAGI. There are 14 residues in the CDR3. V was trimmed by 6 bases and J by 10 bases, leaving 18 bases between them. The CDR3 protein is CASRAGSLIGKLFF. The CDR3 DNA reads as TGTGCCAGCAGAGCCGGGTCCCTAATCGGAAAACTGTTTTTT.

This clone was observed a handful of times. The J gene is TRBJ1-5, the V gene TRBV28; 9 nucleotides agree with TRBD1. Looked up from germline, CDR1 is MDHEN and CDR2 is SYDVKM. The CDR3 is 15 residues long. V was clipped by 3 bases and J by 5 bases; unmatched bases: 5. The CDR3 protein is CASSFRDRDDQPQHF. The CDR3 DNA sequence: TGTGCCAGCAGTTTCCGGGACAGGGACGATCAGCCCCAGCATTTT. Together with reference TRBV28 and TRBJ1-5, the CDR3 gives the full variable domain: DVKVTQSSRYLVKRTGEKVFLECVQDMDHENMFWYRQDPGLGLRLIYFSYDVKMKEKGDIPEGYSVSREKKERFSLILESASTNQTSMYLCASSFRDRDDQPQHFGDGTRLSIL.

The V call is TRBV6-5, the J call TRBJ2-7; 7 bases match TRBD1. The germline V gene encodes CDR1 MNHEY and CDR2 SVGAGI. V gave up 4 bases and J gave up 4 bases; unmatched junction bases: 10. The CDR3 extends over 15 amino acids. The CDR3 region is CASSSQQGTAYEQYF. The CDR3 nucleotides read TGTGCCAGCAGTTCGCAACAAGGGACAGCATACGAGCAGTACTTC.

CDR3 in DNA: TGTGCCAGCAGTTCCGAACGACTAGCGGGGGGACCCACAGATACGCAGTATTTT. Its protein is CASSSERLAGGPTDTQYF. J is TRBJ2-3 and V is TRBV27, with 13 bases fitting TRBD2. Trimming cost V 4 bases and J 2 bases; bases outside gene matches: 9. Germline lookup yields CDR1 MNHEY and CDR2 SMNVEV (reference sequence). The CDR3 contains 18 residues.

This clone appeared a single time. This chain connects TRBV19 to TRBJ2-1, with 9 bases aligning to TRBD2. Germline V CDR1 and CDR2: LNHDA, SQIVND (reference sequence). This CDR3 is 16 amino acids long. V shed 4 bases, J shed 8 bases, and the junction held 12 bases outside the gene matches. This CDR3 reads CASSRNPSGVWHEQFF. CDR3 coding DNA: TGTGCCAGTAGTAGGAATCCTAGCGGGGTATGGCATGAGCAGTTCTTC.

The CDR3 DNA follows: TGTGCCAGCAGCTTAGCTTTCACTCCTAGCTCCTACAATGAGCAGTTCTTC. Translation gives CASSLAFTPSSYNEQFF. The rearrangement links TRBV5-6 to TRBJ2-1, with no clear D. The germline gives CDR1 SGHDT, CDR2 YYEEEE. V was trimmed by 2 bases and J by 0 bases, leaving 15 bases between them. The length of the CDR3 is 17 residues. Complete variable domain (other parts from reference TRBV5-6 and TRBJ2-1): DAGVTQSPTHLIKTRGQQVTLRCSPKSGHDTVSWYQQALGQGPQFIFQYYEEEERQRGNFPDRFSGHQFPNYSSELNVNALLLGDSALYLCASSLAFTPSSYNEQFFGPGTRLTVL.

In this sample, this clone turned up once. The rearrangement joins TRBV19 to TRBJ2-7, with 8 bases identical to TRBD2. V was clipped by 11 bases and J by 4 bases; unmatched bases: 7. CDR3 size: 12 residues. Germline V gene data show CDR1 as LNHDA and CDR2 as SQIVND (reference sequence). The CDR3 region has the DNA TGTGCCTCGGGGGGGGCGGGATACGAGCAGTACTTC. This codes for CASGGAGYEQYF.

This chain's CDR3 is CATSDLRETQYF. The CDR3 nucleotides read TGTGCCACCAGTGATTTGCGAGAGACCCAGTACTTC. The chain uses TRBV24-1 and TRBJ2-5, with D unclear. Trimming shortened V by 0 bases and J by 4 bases, and 2 bases separated the two germline ends. The germline gives CDR1 KGHDR, CDR2 SFDVKD. CDR3 length: 12 amino acids.

The J gene is TRBJ2-7, the V gene TRBV5-4; TRBD2 matches at 8 bases. Germline V gene data show CDR1 as SGHNT and CDR2 as YYREEE (reference sequence). The V segment lost 3 bases and the J segment 7 bases; nucleotides outside the gene matches: 9. The CDR3 has 14 amino acids. The CDR3: CASSSAGGFREQYF. CDR3 bases: TGTGCCAGCAGCTCTGCGGGGGGCTTTCGGGAGCAGTACTTC.

The V call is TRBV5-5, the J call TRBJ2-3, with 8 positions matching TRBD2. V shed 7 bases and J 0 bases; nucleotides not matched to a gene: 7. Germline V gives CDR1 SGHKS, CDR2 YYEKEE (reference sequence). This CDR3 spans 15 amino acids. CDR3 sequence: CASARGLVSTDTQYF. The DNA of the CDR3 is TGTGCCAGCGCTAGGGGACTAGTCAGCACAGATACGCAGTATTTT.

V gene TRBV7-9 combines with J gene TRBJ2-1, with 12 bases lining up with TRBD2. CDR3 length equals 15 residues. V lost 4 bases to trimming and J lost 7 bases; unmatched junction nucleotides: 5. Germline CDR1 and CDR2: SEHNR and FQNEAQ (reference sequence). The CDR3 loop reads CASSSTGTSGNEQFF. CDR3 DNA: TGTGCCAGCAGCTCTACCGGGACTAGCGGGAATGAGCAGTTCTTC. Using reference TRBV7-9 and TRBJ2-1 for the parts outside the CDR3, the full variable domain is DTGVSQNPRHKITKRGQNVTFRCDPISEHNRLYWYRQTLGQGPEFLTYFQNEAQLEKSRLLSDRFSAERPKGSFSTLEIQRTEQGDSAMYLCASSSTGTSGNEQFFGPGTRLTVL.